This T cell receptor (beta chain) was identified during a study of T cell responses to AZD1222 COVID-19 vaccine. Study results and caveats: Donors in the cohort were predominantly white British and more often female, and clonal diversity was possibly underestimated. Among those given AZD1222, only 5 to 7 were seropositive at baseline.

This CDR3 is built from 13 residues. Germline loops: CDR1 SGHAT, CDR2 FQDESV (reference sequence). The ends were cut back, 3 bases at V and 1 base at J, with 6 bases in the middle. On this clone: What it recognizes is unknown.

Generated by immunoSEQ multiplex PCR, the TCRdb table keeps only in-frame clones and is missing some. The profile covers over 120,000 clones, with roughly 87% appearing a single time and approximately 5.1% taken by the ten largest. Source: peripheral blood, taken 28 days after the second dose of the MenACWY control vaccine. The sequence derives from an adult who received the MenACWY meningococcal vaccine as a control. This chain connects TRBV11-1 to TRBJ2-5; D is perhaps TRBD1 or TRBD2 (5 bases each). CDR3: CASSLGVQETQYF. CDR3 bases: TGTGCCAGCAGCTTGGGGGTCCAAGAGACCCAGTACTTC.